The sample holds many counts of the clone carrying this T cell receptor beta chain. This record comes from a study of T cells after yellow fever vaccination. CDR3 length equals 13 residues. V was clipped by 6 bases and J by 0 bases, with 3 bases between them. The V gene's germline CDR1 is MNHEY and CDR2 SMNVEV (reference sequence). TCRdb re-derived calls from the 5' RACE reads in MiXCR, one entry per CDR3 protein. The sample contains 280,000 or so distinct CDR3 sequences, approximately 10% of which appear only once. The receptor comes from a man between 18 and 35 years old who received the YFV17D yellow fever vaccine. The rearrangement links TRBV27 to TRBJ2-6; D unclear. The input for sequencing was CD4+ T cells sorted from PBMCs, taken 5 days after the yellow fever booster vaccination. The CDR3 sequence: CASRLSGANVLTF. In nucleotides, the CDR3 is TGTGCCAGCAGGCTCTCTGGGGCCAACGTCCTGACTTTC.